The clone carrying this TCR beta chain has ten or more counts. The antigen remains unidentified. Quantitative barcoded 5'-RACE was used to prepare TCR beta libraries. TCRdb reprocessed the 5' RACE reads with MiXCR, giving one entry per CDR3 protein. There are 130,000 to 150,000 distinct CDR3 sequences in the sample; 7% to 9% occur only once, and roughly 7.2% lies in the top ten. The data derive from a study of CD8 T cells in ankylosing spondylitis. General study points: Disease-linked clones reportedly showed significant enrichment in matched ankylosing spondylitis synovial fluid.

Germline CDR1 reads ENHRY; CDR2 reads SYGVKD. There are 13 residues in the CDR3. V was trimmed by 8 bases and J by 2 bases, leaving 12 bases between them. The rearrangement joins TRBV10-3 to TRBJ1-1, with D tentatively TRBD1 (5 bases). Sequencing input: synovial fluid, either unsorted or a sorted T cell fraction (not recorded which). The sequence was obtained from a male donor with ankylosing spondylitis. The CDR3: CAIGGGRNTEAFF. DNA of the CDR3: TGTGCCATCGGGGGAGGGCGCAACACTGAAGCTTTCTTT.